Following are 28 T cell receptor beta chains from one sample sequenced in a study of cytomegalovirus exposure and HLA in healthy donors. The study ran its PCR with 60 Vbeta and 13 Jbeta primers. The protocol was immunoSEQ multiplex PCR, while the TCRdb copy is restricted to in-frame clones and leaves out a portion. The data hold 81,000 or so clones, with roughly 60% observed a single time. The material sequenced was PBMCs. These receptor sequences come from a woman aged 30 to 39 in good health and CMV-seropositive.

The CDR3 coding sequence is TGTGCCAGCAATTATCAACAGGGATCAAACTATGGCTACACCTTC. Translation: CASNYQQGSNYGYTF. The chain combines TRBV6-5 with TRBJ1-2; tentatively, D is TRBD1 (6 bases). Germline V gene sequence: CDR1 MNHEY, CDR2 SVGAGI. There are 15 residues in the CDR3. Trimming took 7 bases from V and 2 from J, leaving 17 bases between them.

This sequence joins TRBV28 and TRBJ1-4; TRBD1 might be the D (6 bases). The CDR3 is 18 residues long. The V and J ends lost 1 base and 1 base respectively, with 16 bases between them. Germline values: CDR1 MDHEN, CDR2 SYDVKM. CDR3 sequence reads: CASSLYTPAQGTNEKLFF. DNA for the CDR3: TGTGCCAGCAGTTTATATACCCCGGCACAGGGAACTAATGAAAAACTGTTTTTT.

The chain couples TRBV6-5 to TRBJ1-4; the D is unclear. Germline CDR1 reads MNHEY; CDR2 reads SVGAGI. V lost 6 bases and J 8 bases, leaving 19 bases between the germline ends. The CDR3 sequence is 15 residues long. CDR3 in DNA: TGTGCCAGCAGCCTTAGAGTGGGAGGAGGAGAAAAACTGTTTTTT. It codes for CASSLRVGGGEKLFF.

CDR3 region: CATWGRAKNIQYF. DNA of the CDR3: TGTGCCACCTGGGGCCGAGCCAAAAACATTCAGTACTTC. The chain joins TRBV10-3 to TRBJ2-4, with D tentatively TRBD1 (5 bases). CDR3 length: 13 amino acids. The ends were cut back, 10 bases at V and 0 bases at J, with 10 bases in the middle. Germline V gene lookup returns CDR1 ENHRY and CDR2 SYGVKD.

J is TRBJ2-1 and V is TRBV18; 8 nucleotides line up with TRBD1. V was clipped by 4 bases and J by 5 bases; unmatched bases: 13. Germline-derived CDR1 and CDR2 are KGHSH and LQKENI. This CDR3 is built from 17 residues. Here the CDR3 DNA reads TGTGCCAGCTCACTCTTAAGATCAGGGGGCGCGGACAATGAGCAGTTCTTC. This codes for CASSLLRSGGADNEQFF.

The chain's CDR3 is CASSLGNSKSYEQYF. The CDR3 bases are TGTGCCAGCAGTTTGGGTAACAGCAAATCCTACGAGCAGTACTTC. The chain links TRBV27 to TRBJ2-7; no definite D call. V lost 3 bases and J 1 base, leaving 13 bases between the germline ends. Germline V gene data show CDR1 as MNHEY and CDR2 as SMNVEV (reference sequence). CDR3 length: 15 residues.

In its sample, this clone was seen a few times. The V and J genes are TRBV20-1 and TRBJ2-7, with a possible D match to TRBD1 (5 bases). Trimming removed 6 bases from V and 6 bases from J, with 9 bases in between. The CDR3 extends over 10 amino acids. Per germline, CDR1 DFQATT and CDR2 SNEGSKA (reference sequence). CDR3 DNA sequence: TGCAGTGCATCCAGGGTCGAGCAGTACTTC. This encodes CSASRVEQYF.

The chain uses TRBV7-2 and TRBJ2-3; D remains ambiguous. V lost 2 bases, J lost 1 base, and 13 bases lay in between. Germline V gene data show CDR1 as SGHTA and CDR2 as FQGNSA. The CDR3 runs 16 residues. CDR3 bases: TGTGCCAGCAGCTTAATGGTAACCCCAGGCACAGATACGCAGTATTTT. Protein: CASSLMVTPGTDTQYF.

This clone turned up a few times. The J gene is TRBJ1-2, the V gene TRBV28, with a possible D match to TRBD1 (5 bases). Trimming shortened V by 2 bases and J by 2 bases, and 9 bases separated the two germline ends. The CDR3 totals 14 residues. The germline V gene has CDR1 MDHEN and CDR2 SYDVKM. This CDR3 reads CASSLQGTNYGYTF. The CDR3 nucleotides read TGTGCCAGCAGTTTACAGGGAACGAACTATGGCTACACCTTC.

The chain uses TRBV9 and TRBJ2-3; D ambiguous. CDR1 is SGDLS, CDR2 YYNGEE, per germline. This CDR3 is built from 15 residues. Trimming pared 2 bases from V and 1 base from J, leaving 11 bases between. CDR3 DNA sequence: TGTGCCAGCAGCGTCCCCGCACGGGGCACAGATACGCAGTATTTT. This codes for CASSVPARGTDTQYF.

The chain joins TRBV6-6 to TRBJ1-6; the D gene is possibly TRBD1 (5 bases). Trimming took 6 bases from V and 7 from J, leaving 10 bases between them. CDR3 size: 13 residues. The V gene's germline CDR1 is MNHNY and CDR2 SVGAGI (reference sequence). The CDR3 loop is CASRGEANSPLHF. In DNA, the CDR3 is TGTGCCAGCAGGGGGGAGGCCAATTCACCCCTCCACTTT.

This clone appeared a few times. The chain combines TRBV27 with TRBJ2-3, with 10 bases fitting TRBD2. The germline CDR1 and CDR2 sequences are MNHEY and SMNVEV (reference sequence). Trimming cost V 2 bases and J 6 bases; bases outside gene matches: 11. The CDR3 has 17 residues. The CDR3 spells CASSLSPSGGQRDTQYF. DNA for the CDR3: TGTGCCAGCAGTTTAAGTCCTAGCGGGGGCCAGAGGGATACGCAGTATTTT.

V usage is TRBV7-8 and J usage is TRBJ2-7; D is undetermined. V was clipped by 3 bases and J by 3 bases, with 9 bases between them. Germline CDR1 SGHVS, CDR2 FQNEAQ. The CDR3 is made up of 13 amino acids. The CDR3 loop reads CASSFTRLYEQYF. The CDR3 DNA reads TGTGCCAGCAGCTTCACCAGGCTCTACGAGCAGTACTTC.

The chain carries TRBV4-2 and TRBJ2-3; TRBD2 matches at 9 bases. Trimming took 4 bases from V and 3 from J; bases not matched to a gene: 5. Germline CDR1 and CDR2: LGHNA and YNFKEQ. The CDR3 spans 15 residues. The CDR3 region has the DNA TGTGCCAGCAGCCCAAGCGGGGGGAGGACAGATACGCAGTATTTT. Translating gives CASSPSGGRTDTQYF.

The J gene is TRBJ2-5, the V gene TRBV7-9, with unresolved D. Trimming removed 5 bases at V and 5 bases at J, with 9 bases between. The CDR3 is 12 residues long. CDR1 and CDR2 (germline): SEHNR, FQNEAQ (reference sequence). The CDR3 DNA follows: TGTGCCAGCAGCCCTACGAGTGAGACCCAGTACTTC. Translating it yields CASSPTSETQYF. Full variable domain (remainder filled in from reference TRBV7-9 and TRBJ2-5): DTGVSQNPRHKITKRGQNVTFRCDPISEHNRLYWYRQTLGQGPEFLTYFQNEAQLEKSRLLSDRFSAERPKGSFSTLEIQRTEQGDSAMYLCASSPTSETQYFGPGTRLLVL.

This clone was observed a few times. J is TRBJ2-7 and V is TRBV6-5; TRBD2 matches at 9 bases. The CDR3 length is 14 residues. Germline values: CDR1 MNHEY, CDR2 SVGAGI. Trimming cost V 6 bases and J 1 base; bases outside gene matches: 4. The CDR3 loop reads CASRDSGGSYEQYF. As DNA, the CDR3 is TGTGCCAGCAGAGATAGCGGGGGTTCCTACGAGCAGTACTTC.

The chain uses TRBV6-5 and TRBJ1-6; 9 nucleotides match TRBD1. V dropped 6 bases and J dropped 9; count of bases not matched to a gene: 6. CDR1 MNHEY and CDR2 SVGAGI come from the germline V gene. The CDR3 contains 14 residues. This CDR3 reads CASSPSTGGSPLHF. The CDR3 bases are TGTGCCAGCAGCCCTTCGACAGGGGGTTCACCCCTCCACTTT.

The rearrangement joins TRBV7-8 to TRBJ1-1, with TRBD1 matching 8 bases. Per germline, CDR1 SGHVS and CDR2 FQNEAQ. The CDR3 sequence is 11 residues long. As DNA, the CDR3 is TGTTCCTCAGGGGGCAACACTGAAGCTTTCTTT. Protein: CSSGGNTEAFF.

The CDR3 protein is CASSEVRMGQYNYGYTF. The CDR3 nucleotides are TGTGCCAGCAGTGAGGTCCGAATGGGACAATATAACTATGGCTACACCTTC. This chain joins TRBV6-1 and TRBJ1-2, with D possibly TRBD1 on 6 matching bases. Trimming removed 3 bases at V and 1 base at J, with 18 bases between. The germline CDR1 and CDR2 sequences are MNHNS and SASEGT. The CDR3 has 17 amino acids.

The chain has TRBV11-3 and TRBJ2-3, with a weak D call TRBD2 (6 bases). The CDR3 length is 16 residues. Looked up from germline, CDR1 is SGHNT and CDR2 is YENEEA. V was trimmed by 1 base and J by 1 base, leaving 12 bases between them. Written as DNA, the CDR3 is TGTGCCAGCAGCTTAGGAGGTGCGGGGCGCACAGATACGCAGTATTTT. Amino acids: CASSLGGAGRTDTQYF.

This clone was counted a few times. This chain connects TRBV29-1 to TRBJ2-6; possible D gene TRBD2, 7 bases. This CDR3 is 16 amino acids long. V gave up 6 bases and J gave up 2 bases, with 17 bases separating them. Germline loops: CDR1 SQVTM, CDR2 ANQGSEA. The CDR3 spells CSVRGAAGPGANVLTF. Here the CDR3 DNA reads TGCAGCGTCCGGGGGGCGGCAGGGCCTGGGGCCAACGTCCTGACTTTC.

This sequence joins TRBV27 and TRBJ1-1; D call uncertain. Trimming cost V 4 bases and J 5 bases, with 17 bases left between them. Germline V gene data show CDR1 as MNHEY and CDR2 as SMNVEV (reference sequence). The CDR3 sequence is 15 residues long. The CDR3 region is CASSSPGVGRTEAFF. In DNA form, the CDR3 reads TGTGCCAGCAGTTCACCGGGAGTGGGGAGAACTGAAGCTTTCTTT.

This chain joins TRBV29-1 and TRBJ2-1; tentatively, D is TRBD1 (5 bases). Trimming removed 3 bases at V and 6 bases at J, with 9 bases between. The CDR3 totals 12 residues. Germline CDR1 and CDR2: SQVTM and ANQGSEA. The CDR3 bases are TGCAGCGTTGAGGGGCTATCCAATGAGCAGTTCTTC. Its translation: CSVEGLSNEQFF.

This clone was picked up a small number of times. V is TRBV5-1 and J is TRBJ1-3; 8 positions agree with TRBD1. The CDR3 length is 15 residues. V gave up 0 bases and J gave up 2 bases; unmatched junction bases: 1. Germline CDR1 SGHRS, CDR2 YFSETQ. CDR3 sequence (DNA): TGCGCCAGCAGCTTGGTACAGGGGGCTGGAAACACCATATATTTT. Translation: CASSLVQGAGNTIYF.

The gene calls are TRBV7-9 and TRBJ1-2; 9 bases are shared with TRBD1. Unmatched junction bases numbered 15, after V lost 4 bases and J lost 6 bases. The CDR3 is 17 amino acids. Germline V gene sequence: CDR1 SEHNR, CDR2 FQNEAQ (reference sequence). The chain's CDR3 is CASSSPHLLTGGDGYTF. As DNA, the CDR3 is TGTGCCAGCAGCTCTCCCCACCTCTTGACAGGGGGAGATGGCTACACCTTC.

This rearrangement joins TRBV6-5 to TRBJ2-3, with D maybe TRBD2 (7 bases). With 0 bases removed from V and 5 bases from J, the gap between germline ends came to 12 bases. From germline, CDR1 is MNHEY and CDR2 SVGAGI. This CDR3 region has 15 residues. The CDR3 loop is CASSYSRGGLDTQYF. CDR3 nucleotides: TGTGCCAGCAGTTACTCGAGGGGGGGTTTAGATACGCAGTATTTT.

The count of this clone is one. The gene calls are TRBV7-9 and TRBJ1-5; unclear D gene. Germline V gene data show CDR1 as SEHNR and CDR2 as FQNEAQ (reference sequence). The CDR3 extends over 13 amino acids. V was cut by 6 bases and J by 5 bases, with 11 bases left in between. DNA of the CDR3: TGTGCCAGCAGTAGATCGGTAGATCAGCCCCAGCATTTT. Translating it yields CASSRSVDQPQHF.

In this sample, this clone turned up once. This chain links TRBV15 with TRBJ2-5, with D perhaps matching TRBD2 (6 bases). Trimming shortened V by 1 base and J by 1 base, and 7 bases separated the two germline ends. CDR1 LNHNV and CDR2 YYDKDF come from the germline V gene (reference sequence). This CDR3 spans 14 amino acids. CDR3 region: CATSRGDSQETQYF. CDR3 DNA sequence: TGTGCCACCAGCAGAGGGGACTCCCAAGAGACCCAGTACTTC.